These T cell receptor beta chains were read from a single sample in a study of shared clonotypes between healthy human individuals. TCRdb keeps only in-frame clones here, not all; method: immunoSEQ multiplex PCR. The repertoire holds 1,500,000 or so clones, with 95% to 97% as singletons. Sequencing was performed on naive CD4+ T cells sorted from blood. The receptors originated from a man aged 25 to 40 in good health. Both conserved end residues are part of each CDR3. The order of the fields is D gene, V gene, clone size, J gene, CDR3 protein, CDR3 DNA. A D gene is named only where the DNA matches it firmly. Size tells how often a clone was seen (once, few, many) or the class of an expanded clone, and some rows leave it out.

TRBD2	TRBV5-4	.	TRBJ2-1	CASSLAGLAGGWGYNEQFF	TGTGCCAGCAGCTTGGCCGGGCTAGCGGGAGGGTGGGGTTACAATGAGCAGTTCTTC
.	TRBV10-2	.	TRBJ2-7	CASGTAYFEQYF	TGCGCCAGCGGGACCGCTTATTTCGAGCAGTACTTC
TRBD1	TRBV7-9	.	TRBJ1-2	CASSSYTRQGYGYTF	TGTGCCAGCAGCTCCTATACCCGACAGGGCTATGGCTACACCTTC
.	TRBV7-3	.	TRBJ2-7	CASSTGDGSSYEQYF	TGTGCCAGCAGCACCGGGGACGGGAGCTCCTACGAGCAGTACTTC
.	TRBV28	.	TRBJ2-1	CASSLTLNNEQFF	TGTGCCAGCAGTTTAACGCTCAACAATGAGCAGTTCTTC
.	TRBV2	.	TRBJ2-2	CASLRGAGPTGELFF	TGTGCCAGCCTACGGGGGGCGGGACCCACCGGGGAGCTGTTTTTT
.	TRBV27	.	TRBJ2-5	CASGFSNSWETQYF	TGTGCCAGCGGGTTTAGTAACTCATGGGAGACCCAGTACTTC
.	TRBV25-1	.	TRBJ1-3	CASSEGSRSGNTIYF	TGTGCCAGCAGTGAAGGGAGCCGATCTGGAAACACCATATATTTT
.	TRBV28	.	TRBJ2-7	CASSLTRPRVGGISYEQYF	TGTGCCAGCAGTTTGACCCGGCCACGGGTAGGCGGGATATCCTACGAGCAGTACTTC
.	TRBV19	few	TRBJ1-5	CASRQNQQGRPQHF	TGTGCCAGTAGACAGAACCAACAGGGACGGCCCCAGCATTTT
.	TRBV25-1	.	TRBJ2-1	CASRLQGKHNEQFF	TGTGCCAGCAGACTACAGGGTAAACACAATGAGCAGTTCTTC
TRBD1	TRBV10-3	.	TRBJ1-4	CATRPGQLIEKLFF	TGTGCCACGAGACCGGGACAGCTAATTGAAAAACTGTTTTTT
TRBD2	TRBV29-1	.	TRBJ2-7	CSVAVSTSGGGEQYF	TGCAGCGTTGCGGTCTCTACTAGCGGGGGAGGGGAGCAGTACTTC
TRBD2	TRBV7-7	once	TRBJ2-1	CASSLVSGRRSSYNEQFF	TGTGCCAGCAGCTTAGTGAGCGGGAGGCGCAGCTCCTACAATGAGCAGTTCTTC
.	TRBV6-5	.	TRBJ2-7	CASTPGRAYEQYF	TGTGCCAGCACTCCGGGACGGGCCTACGAGCAGTACTTC
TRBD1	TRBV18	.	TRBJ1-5	CASSRGTVNQPQHF	TGTGCCAGCTCACGAGGGACAGTGAATCAGCCCCAGCATTTT
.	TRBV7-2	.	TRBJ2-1	CASSLRRRSYNEQFF	TGTGCCAGCAGTCTACGCCGAAGATCCTACAATGAGCAGTTCTTC
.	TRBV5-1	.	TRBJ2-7	CASSLGRDEQYF	TGCGCCAGCAGCCTCGGCCGGGATGAGCAGTACTTC
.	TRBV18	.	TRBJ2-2	CASSPRLRGTGELFF	TGTGCCAGCTCACCACGCCTCCGGGGCACCGGGGAGCTGTTTTTT
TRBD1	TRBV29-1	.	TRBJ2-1	CSVIRAADRVINEQFF	TGCAGCGTTATCCGGGCGGCGGACAGGGTGATTAATGAGCAGTTCTTC
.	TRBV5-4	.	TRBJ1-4	CASSLGPNQATNEKLFF	TGTGCCAGCAGCTTGGGTCCAAATCAGGCAACTAATGAAAAACTGTTTTTT
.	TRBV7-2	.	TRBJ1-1	CASTTQVGGPLMNTEAFF	TGTGCCAGCACCACCCAGGTCGGGGGGCCCCTTATGAACACTGAAGCTTTCTTT